This passage covers 9 T cell receptor beta chains from one sample sequenced in a study of cytomegalovirus exposure and HLA in healthy donors. With 60 Vbeta and 13 Jbeta primers, the PCR was carried out. Generated by immunoSEQ multiplex PCR, the TCRdb table keeps only in-frame clones and is missing some. This sample has approximately 110,000 clones, with 73% found just once. The sequenced material came from PBMCs. These receptors came from a woman aged 40 to 49 in good health and CMV-seronegative.

For the CDR3, the DNA is TGTGCCAGCAGCCCCCACCCCCCGGGGGTGAACACCGGGGAGCTGTTTTTT. Its translation: CASSPHPPGVNTGELFF. The chain uses TRBV11-2 and TRBJ2-2; maybe TRBD2 (6 bases). Germline V lookup: CDR1 SGHAT, CDR2 FQNNGV. The CDR3 is 17 amino acids. V was cut by 5 bases and J by 1 base, with 17 bases left in between.

The chain combines TRBV5-1 with TRBJ1-5; 8 positions match TRBD1. The CDR3 sequence is 15 residues long. Germline V gives CDR1 SGHRS, CDR2 YFSETQ. V was clipped by 4 bases and J by 5 bases; unmatched bases: 8. The CDR3 DNA sequence: TGCGCCAGCAGCCCGGGGACAGGTAATCATCAGCCCCAGCATTTT. Translated: CASSPGTGNHQPQHF.

V gene TRBV5-1 combines with J gene TRBJ2-7; D is unresolved. V was pared by 0 bases and J by 0 bases, with 7 bases between. Germline CDR1 reads SGHRS; CDR2 reads YFSETQ. This CDR3 has 14 residues. For the CDR3, the DNA is TGCGCCAGCAGCTTGGATCAGTCCTCCTACGAGCAGTACTTC. It encodes CASSLDQSSYEQYF.

The chain joins TRBV7-2 to TRBJ1-3; 9 bases fit TRBD1. The CDR3 has 16 residues. Trimming removed 1 base from V and 4 bases from J; junction bases left unmatched: 5. Germline loops: CDR1 SGHTA, CDR2 FQGNSA. In DNA form, the CDR3 reads TGTGCCAGCAGCTTAGAGGGACAGGGTACCGGAAACACCATATATTTT. This translates into CASSLEGQGTGNTIYF.

This clone was observed a few times. V gene TRBV5-6 combines with J gene TRBJ2-7; 15 bases agree with TRBD2. The CDR3 contains 15 residues. Losses at the gene ends were 0 bases for V and 9 bases for J; bases not matched to a gene: 4. Germline values: CDR1 SGHDT, CDR2 YYEEEE. The CDR3 DNA follows: TGTGCCAGCAGCTTGGAGGGGACTAGCGGGGGGACGCAGTACTTC. It specifies CASSLEGTSGGTQYF.

The V and J genes are TRBV7-8 and TRBJ1-2; D is perhaps TRBD1 (6 bases). The CDR3 spans 13 residues. Germline V lookup: CDR1 SGHVS, CDR2 FQNEAQ. V was clipped by 1 base and J by 7 bases, with 10 bases between them. Here the CDR3 reads CASSLDGQFGYTF. CDR3 in DNA: TGTGCCAGCAGCTTAGATGGACAGTTTGGCTACACCTTC.

This chain connects TRBV5-4 to TRBJ2-1, with a tentative D call TRBD2 (7 bases). V lost 4 bases to trimming and J lost 4 bases, with 15 bases between them. CDR1 and CDR2 (germline): SGHNT, YYREEE (reference sequence). CDR3 length: 15 residues. The CDR3 loop reads CASSGGGPTYNEQFF. The DNA for the CDR3 is TGTGCCAGCAGCGGGGGGGGGCCCACATACAATGAGCAGTTCTTC.

V gene TRBV12-5 combines with J gene TRBJ2-5; possible D gene TRBD1, 5 bases. V lost 6 bases and J lost 5, with 13 bases in between. The germline gives CDR1 LGHNT, CDR2 FRNRAP. This CDR3 is 13 amino acids long. CDR3 DNA: TGTGCTAGTGGCCGGACGGCAGGGGAGACCCAGTACTTC. This sequence encodes CASGRTAGETQYF.

CDR3: CASSFSTGHSSYNEQFF. The DNA of the CDR3 is TGTGCCAGCAGTTTCAGCACAGGTCACAGCTCCTACAATGAGCAGTTCTTC. The chain employs TRBV6-7 and TRBJ2-1; TRBD1 is a possible D gene (5 bases). TRBV6-7 is an ORF, with its function uncertain. The V and J ends lost 4 bases and 0 bases respectively, with 16 bases between them. The CDR3 runs to 17 residues.